The 25 T cell receptor beta chains presented below share a single source sample, sequenced in a study of cytomegalovirus exposure and HLA in healthy donors. The PCR made use of 60 Vbeta and 13 Jbeta primers. Assay used: immunoSEQ multiplex PCR; TCRdb lists only in-frame clones, some missing. The repertoire consists of approximately 130,000 clones, with 75% to 90% occurring once and the leading ten covering 4% to 4.5%. The material sequenced was PBMCs. Every receptor here comes from a woman aged 40 to 55 in good health and CMV-seronegative.

This chain joins TRBV6-5 and TRBJ1-1; possible D gene TRBD1, 6 bases. The germline gives CDR1 MNHEY, CDR2 SVGAGI. The CDR3 contains 16 residues. The germline V and J ends were trimmed by 3 bases and 0 bases, with 14 bases remaining between them. CDR3 DNA sequence: TGTGCCAGCAGTTATGGGACACAAAACCTGAACACTGAAGCTTTCTTT. This encodes CASSYGTQNLNTEAFF.

The rearrangement joins TRBV5-1 to TRBJ2-7, with 10 bases identical to TRBD1. Germline lookup yields CDR1 SGHRS and CDR2 YFSETQ. Unmatched junction bases numbered 4, after V lost 0 bases and J lost 4 bases. The CDR3 is 15 residues long. Here the CDR3 DNA reads TGCGCCAGCAGCTTGGGACAGGGGGCTTTTTACGAGCAGTACTTC. This translates into CASSLGQGAFYEQYF. The full variable domain, its missing parts supplied by reference TRBV5-1 and TRBJ2-7, is KAGVTQTPRYLIKTRGQQVTLSCSPISGHRSVSWYQQTPGQGLQFLFEYFSETQRNKGNFPGRFSGRQFSNSRSEMNVSTLELGDSALYLCASSLGQGAFYEQYFGPGTRLTVT.

This chain connects TRBV28 to TRBJ2-7; D is possibly TRBD2 (5 bases). The ends were cut back, 3 bases at V and 0 bases at J, with 12 bases in the middle. The V gene's germline CDR1 is MDHEN and CDR2 SYDVKM. There are 15 residues in the CDR3. In nucleotides, the CDR3 is TGTGCCAGCAGTTTGGATGGTGGGAGCTCCTACGAGCAGTACTTC. Translated, it gives CASSLDGGSSYEQYF.

The CDR3 DNA follows: TGCGCCAGCAGCCAAGACAGGCCGGGACTAGCGGGAGATACGCAGTATTTT. Residues: CASSQDRPGLAGDTQYF. The rearrangement uses TRBV4-1 and TRBJ2-3; 12 nucleotides agree with TRBD2. With V trimmed by 0 bases and J by 5 bases, 6 bases remained unmatched. The CDR3 totals 17 residues. Germline values: CDR1 MGHRA, CDR2 YSYEKL.

The chain links TRBV10-3 to TRBJ2-5, with 11 bases identical to TRBD2. J was trimmed by 7 bases and V by 2 bases; bases with no gene match: 3. Germline lookup yields CDR1 ENHRY and CDR2 SYGVKD. This CDR3 is built from 14 residues. The CDR3 here is CAISETSGSGTQYF. The CDR3 DNA sequence: TGTGCCATCAGTGAGACTAGCGGGAGTGGGACCCAGTACTTC.

The chain carries TRBV6-5 and TRBJ2-2; the D is unclear. Trimming stripped 0 bases from V and 5 bases from J, with 4 bases between. The CDR3 has 13 residues. CDR1 and CDR2 from the germline V gene are MNHEY and SVGAGI. The CDR3 region has the DNA TGTGCCAGCAGTTACTCAGCGACCGGGGAGCTGTTTTTT. Its translation is CASSYSATGELFF.

The chain recombines TRBV4-1 with TRBJ2-1; TRBD2 matches at 11 bases. Germline assignment: CDR1 MGHRA and CDR2 YSYEKL. This CDR3 has 13 residues. Germline trimming cut 2 bases from V and 13 bases from J; bases unmatched to any gene: 4. The CDR3 loop is CASSQSLAGAQFF. The CDR3 nucleotides read TGCGCCAGCAGCCAATCACTAGCGGGGGCTCAGTTCTTC.

This rearrangement joins TRBV11-2 to TRBJ2-3, with 7 bases lining up with TRBD2. Germline V lookup: CDR1 SGHAT, CDR2 FQNNGV. Unmatched junction bases numbered 4, after V lost 6 bases and J lost 7 bases. This CDR3 region has 12 residues. The CDR3 loop is CASSGGGNTQYF. Here the CDR3 DNA reads TGTGCCAGCAGTGGGGGGGGAAATACGCAGTATTTT.

CDR3 coding DNA: TGTGCCAGTAGTATAGGACTAGCGGGAAACTCTATGGATGAGCAGTTCTTC. Translating gives CASSIGLAGNSMDEQFF. The rearrangement joins TRBV19 to TRBJ2-1; 11 bases match TRBD2. Per germline, CDR1 LNHDA and CDR2 SQIVND (reference sequence). V dropped 1 base and J dropped 8; count of bases not matched to a gene: 10. The CDR3 length is 17 residues. The variable domain in full, completed from reference TRBV19 and TRBJ2-1, reads DGGITQSPKYLFRKEGQNVTLSCEQNLNHDAMYWYRQDPGQGLRLIYYSQIVNDFQKGDIAEGYSVSREKKESFPLTVTSAQKNPTAFYLCASSIGLAGNSMDEQFFGPGTRLTVL.

This rearrangement joins TRBV5-1 to TRBJ2-7, with 9 bases lining up with TRBD2. The CDR3 spans 14 residues. Germline loops: CDR1 SGHRS, CDR2 YFSETQ. The trim removed 3 bases at V and 2 bases at J, leaving 3 bases unmatched. The CDR3 reads CASSSGTSTYEQYF. In DNA, the CDR3 is TGCGCCAGCAGCTCCGGGACTAGCACCTACGAGCAGTACTTC.

This sequence joins TRBV25-1 and TRBJ2-4, with 8 bases that match TRBD1. CDR3 size: 14 residues. V shed 5 bases and J 5 bases; nucleotides not matched to a gene: 5. Germline assignment: CDR1 MGHDK and CDR2 SYGVNS. CDR3 bases: TGTGCCAGCAGTCCTGGGGGACAGGAAAACATTCAGTACTTC. Translated: CASSPGGQENIQYF.

The chain recombines TRBV27 with TRBJ2-1; a possible D gene is TRBD2 (6 bases). Trimming removed 5 bases from V and 8 bases from J, with 13 bases in between. CDR3 length: 13 amino acids. Germline assignment: CDR1 MNHEY and CDR2 SMNVEV (reference sequence). CDR3 sequence (DNA): TGTGCCAGCAGTCCCACTAGCTATGATGAGCAGTTCTTC. It encodes CASSPTSYDEQFF.

The CDR3 loop is CASRGAGPSYEQYF. CDR3 nucleotide sequence: TGTGCCAGCAGGGGGGCAGGTCCCTCCTACGAGCAGTACTTC. The genes are TRBV28 and TRBJ2-7, with D perhaps TRBD1 (6 bases). Germline V gives CDR1 MDHEN, CDR2 SYDVKM. The V end lost 6 bases, the J end lost 0 bases, and 12 bases lay between the germline ends. The CDR3 runs to 14 residues.

The chain links TRBV6-6 to TRBJ2-1; the D is unclear. The length of the CDR3 is 11 residues. The germline gives CDR1 MNHNY, CDR2 SVGAGI (reference sequence). The V gene lost 7 bases and the J gene lost 9 bases, with 10 bases spanning the gap. The CDR3 DNA sequence: TGTGCCAGCACCCTACTTGGTGAGCAGTTCTTC. Translation gives CASTLLGEQFF.

This chain joins TRBV28 and TRBJ1-5, with TRBD1 matching 7 bases. V gave up 6 bases and J gave up 3 bases; unmatched junction bases: 8. Germline CDR1 and CDR2: MDHEN and SYDVKM. The CDR3 has 15 amino acids. The CDR3 here is CASSRYRGNNQPQHF. The CDR3 region has the DNA TGTGCCAGCAGCCGGTACAGGGGAAACAATCAGCCCCAGCATTTT.

This chain joins TRBV6-1 and TRBJ1-2, with D possibly TRBD1 on 5 matching bases. Germline CDR1 is MNHNS and CDR2 is SASEGT. V was trimmed by 2 bases and J by 3 bases, leaving 13 bases between them. The CDR3 extends over 15 amino acids. CDR3 nucleotide sequence: TGTGCCAGCAGTGAAACCAGGGATAGGTACTATGGCTACACCTTC. It codes for CASSETRDRYYGYTF.

The chain links TRBV19 to TRBJ1-1; D may be TRBD1 (6 bases). Trimming took off 5 bases at V and 5 bases at J, with 12 bases between the two ends. The CDR3 extends over 13 amino acids. Germline V gene data show CDR1 as LNHDA and CDR2 as SQIVND (reference sequence). CDR3 in DNA: TGTGCCAGTAGTCCAGGGGAGGGGACTGAAGCTTTCTTT. Residues: CASSPGEGTEAFF.

This clone was recorded only once. J is TRBJ2-3 and V is TRBV9; D is undetermined. Trimming cost V 0 bases and J 0 bases, with 8 bases left between them. The CDR3 is made up of 15 amino acids. Looked up from germline, CDR1 is SGDLS and CDR2 is YYNGEE. The CDR3: CASSVARSSTDTQYF. CDR3 sequence (DNA): TGTGCCAGCAGCGTAGCTCGCAGTAGCACAGATACGCAGTATTTT.

V gene TRBV2 combines with J gene TRBJ1-5; tentatively, D is TRBD1 (6 bases). CDR3 length equals 14 residues. V was pared by 0 bases and J by 6 bases, with 9 bases between. Germline CDR1 is SNHLY and CDR2 is FYNNEI. CDR3 nucleotides: TGTGCCAGCAGTGAAGCAGGGGGATCTCAGCCCCAGCATTTT. It translates to CASSEAGGSQPQHF. The full variable domain, with the rest looked up from reference TRBV2 and TRBJ1-5, is EPEVTQTPSHQVTQMGQEVILRCVPISNHLYFYWYRQILGQKVEFLVSFYNNEISEKSEIFDDQFSVERPDGSNFTLKIRSTKLEDSAMYFCASSEAGGSQPQHFGDGTRLSIL.

The V gene is TRBV9, the J gene TRBJ2-3, with 9 nucleotides matching TRBD1. The CDR3 spans 19 residues. The V gene's germline CDR1 is SGDLS and CDR2 YYNGEE. The V and J ends lost 0 bases and 4 bases, in that order; junction bases with no gene match: 15. The CDR3 sequence: CASSVEAWGGQGQPDTQYF. CDR3 DNA: TGTGCCAGCAGCGTAGAAGCTTGGGGGGGACAGGGTCAACCAGATACGCAGTATTTT.

This chain uses TRBV2 with TRBJ1-5; maybe TRBD1 (6 bases). In germline, CDR1 is SNHLY, CDR2 FYNNEI. V was shortened by 10 bases and J by 1 base, with 14 bases between the two germline ends. This CDR3 spans 14 amino acids. The CDR3 DNA reads TGTGCCACCAGCCGGGACACAAGCAATCAGCCCCAGCATTTT. It is translated as CATSRDTSNQPQHF.

The chain recombines TRBV7-2 with TRBJ1-6; a weak D match, TRBD1 (6 bases). This CDR3 has 16 residues. V was cut by 1 base and J by 2 bases, with 9 bases left in between. Germline V gene data show CDR1 as SGHTA and CDR2 as FQGNSA. The CDR3 DNA sequence: TGTGCCAGCAGCTTAGAGTCAGGGGCCTATAATTCACCCCTCCACTTT. Protein sequence: CASSLESGAYNSPLHF.

The rearrangement links TRBV5-1 to TRBJ2-3; no definite D call. This CDR3 region has 16 residues. Germline-derived CDR1 and CDR2 are SGHRS and YFSETQ. The ends were cut back, 0 bases at V and 0 bases at J, with 11 bases in the middle. The CDR3 loop reads CASSLGSTTSTDTQYF. The DNA of the CDR3 is TGCGCCAGCAGCTTGGGATCAACTACTAGCACAGATACGCAGTATTTT.

The J gene is TRBJ2-5, the V gene TRBV12-5, with D maybe TRBD2 (5 bases). Trimming pared 2 bases from V and 5 bases from J, leaving 9 bases between. The CDR3 consists of 13 residues. In germline, CDR1 is LGHNT, CDR2 FRNRAP. The CDR3 region is CASGLFRGETQYF. The CDR3 DNA reads TGTGCTAGTGGTTTGTTCCGCGGGGAGACCCAGTACTTC.

The chain has TRBV7-2 and TRBJ1-2, with a weak D call TRBD1 (5 bases). V dropped 5 bases and J dropped 4 bases, with 14 bases sitting between them. The CDR3 consists of 14 residues. CDR1 and CDR2 from the germline V gene are SGHTA and FQGNSA. This chain's CDR3 is CASSPEWGSYGYTF. The CDR3 DNA reads as TGTGCCAGCAGCCCCGAATGGGGCAGCTATGGCTACACCTTC. Full variable domain (missing parts from reference TRBV7-2 and TRBJ1-2): GAGVSQSPSNKVTEKGKDVELRCDPISGHTALYWYRQSLGQGLEFLIYFQGNSAPDKSGLPSDRFSAERTGGSVSTLTIQRTQQEDSAVYLCASSPEWGSYGYTFGSGTRLTVV.